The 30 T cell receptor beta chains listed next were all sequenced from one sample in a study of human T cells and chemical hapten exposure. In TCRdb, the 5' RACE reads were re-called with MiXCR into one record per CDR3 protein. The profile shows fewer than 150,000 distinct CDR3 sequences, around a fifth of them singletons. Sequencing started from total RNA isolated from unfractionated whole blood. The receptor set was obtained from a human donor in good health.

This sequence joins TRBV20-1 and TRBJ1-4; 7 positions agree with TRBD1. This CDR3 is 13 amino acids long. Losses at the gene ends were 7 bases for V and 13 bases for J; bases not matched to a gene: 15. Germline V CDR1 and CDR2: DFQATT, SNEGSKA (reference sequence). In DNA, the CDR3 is TGCAGTGTTAGGGGGCAGGGTGGCGAGGGACTGTTTTTT. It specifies CSVRGQGGEGLFF.

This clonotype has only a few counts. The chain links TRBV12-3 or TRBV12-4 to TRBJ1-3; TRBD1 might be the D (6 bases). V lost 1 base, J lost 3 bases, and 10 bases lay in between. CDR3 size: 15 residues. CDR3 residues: CASSLGQGIGNTIYF. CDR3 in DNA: TGTGCCAGCAGTTTAGGGCAGGGGATTGGAAACACCATATATTTT.

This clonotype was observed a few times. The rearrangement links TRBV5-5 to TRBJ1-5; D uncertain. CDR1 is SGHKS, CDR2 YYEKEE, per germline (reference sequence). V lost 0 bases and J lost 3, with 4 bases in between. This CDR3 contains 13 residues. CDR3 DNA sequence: TGTGCCAGCAGCTTGGTTCTCAATCAGCCCCAGCATTTT. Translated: CASSLVLNQPQHF.

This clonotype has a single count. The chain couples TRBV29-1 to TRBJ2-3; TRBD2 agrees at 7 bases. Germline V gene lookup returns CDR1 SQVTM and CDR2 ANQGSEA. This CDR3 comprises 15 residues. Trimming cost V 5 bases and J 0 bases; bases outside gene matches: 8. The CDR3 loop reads CSVLRGGTSTDTQYF. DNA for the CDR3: TGCAGCGTTCTGAGGGGAGGGACTAGCACAGATACGCAGTATTTT.

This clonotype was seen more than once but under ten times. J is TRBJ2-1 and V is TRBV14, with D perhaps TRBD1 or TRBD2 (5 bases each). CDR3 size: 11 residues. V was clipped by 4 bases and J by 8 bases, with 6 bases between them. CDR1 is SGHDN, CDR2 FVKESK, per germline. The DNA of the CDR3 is TGTGCCAGCAGCCGGGGGTATGAGCAGTTCTTC. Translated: CASSRGYEQFF.

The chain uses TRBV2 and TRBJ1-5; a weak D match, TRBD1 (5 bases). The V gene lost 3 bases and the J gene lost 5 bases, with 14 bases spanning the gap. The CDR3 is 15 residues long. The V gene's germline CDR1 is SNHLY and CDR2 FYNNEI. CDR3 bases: TGTGCCAGCAGTGATGGGGCGGCTGTTCATCAGCCCCAGCATTTT. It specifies CASSDGAAVHQPQHF.

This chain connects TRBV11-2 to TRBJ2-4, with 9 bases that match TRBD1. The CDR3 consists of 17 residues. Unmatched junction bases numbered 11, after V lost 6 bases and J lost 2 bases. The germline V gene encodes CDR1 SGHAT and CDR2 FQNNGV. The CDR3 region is CASSNTPGTGTKNIQYF. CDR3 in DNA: TGTGCCAGCAGTAACACCCCCGGGACAGGGACCAAAAACATTCAGTACTTC.

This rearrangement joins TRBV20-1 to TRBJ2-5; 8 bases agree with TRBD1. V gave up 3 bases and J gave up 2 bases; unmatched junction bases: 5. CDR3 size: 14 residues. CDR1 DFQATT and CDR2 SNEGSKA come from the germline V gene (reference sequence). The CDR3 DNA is TGCAGTGCTAGCAGGACAGGGAAGCAAGAGACCCAGTACTTC. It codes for CSASRTGKQETQYF.

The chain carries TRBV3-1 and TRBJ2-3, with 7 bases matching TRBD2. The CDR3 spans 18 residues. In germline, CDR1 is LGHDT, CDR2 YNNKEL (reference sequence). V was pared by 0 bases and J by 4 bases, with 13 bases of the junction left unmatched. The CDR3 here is CASSQEVGRGSGADTQYF. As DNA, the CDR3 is TGTGCCAGCAGCCAAGAAGTGGGGCGGGGGTCTGGGGCAGATACGCAGTATTTT.

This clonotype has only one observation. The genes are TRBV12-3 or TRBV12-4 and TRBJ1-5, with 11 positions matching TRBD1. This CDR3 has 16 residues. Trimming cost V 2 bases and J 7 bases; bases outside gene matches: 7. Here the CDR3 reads CASSLTGQGAGQPQHF. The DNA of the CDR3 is TGTGCCAGCAGTTTAACCGGACAGGGGGCAGGACAGCCCCAGCATTTT.

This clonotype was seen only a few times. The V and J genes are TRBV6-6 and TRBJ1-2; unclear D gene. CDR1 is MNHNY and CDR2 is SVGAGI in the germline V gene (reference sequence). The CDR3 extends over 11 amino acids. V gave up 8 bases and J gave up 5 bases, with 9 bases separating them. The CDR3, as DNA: TGTGCCAGCCAAGGAGGGTATGGCTACACCTTC. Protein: CASQGGYGYTF.

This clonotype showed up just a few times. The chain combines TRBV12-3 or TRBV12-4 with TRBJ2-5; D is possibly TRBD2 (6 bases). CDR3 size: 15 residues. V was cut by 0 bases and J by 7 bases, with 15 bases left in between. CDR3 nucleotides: TGTGCCAGCAGTTTAGCGGGAGGCCCGCATTTGACCCAGTACTTC. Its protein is CASSLAGGPHLTQYF.

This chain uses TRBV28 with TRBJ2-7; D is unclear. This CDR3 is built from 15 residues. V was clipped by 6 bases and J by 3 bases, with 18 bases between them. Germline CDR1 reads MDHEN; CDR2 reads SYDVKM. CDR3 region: CASSLYNVADYEQYF. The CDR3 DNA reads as TGTGCCAGCAGCCTTTATAATGTGGCCGACTACGAGCAGTACTTC.

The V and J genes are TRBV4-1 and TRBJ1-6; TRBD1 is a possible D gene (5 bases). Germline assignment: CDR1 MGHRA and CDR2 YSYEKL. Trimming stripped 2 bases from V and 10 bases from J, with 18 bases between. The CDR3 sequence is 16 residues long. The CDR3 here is CASSQKPGPSESPLHF. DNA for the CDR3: TGCGCCAGCAGCCAAAAGCCGGGGCCATCCGAATCACCCCTCCACTTT.

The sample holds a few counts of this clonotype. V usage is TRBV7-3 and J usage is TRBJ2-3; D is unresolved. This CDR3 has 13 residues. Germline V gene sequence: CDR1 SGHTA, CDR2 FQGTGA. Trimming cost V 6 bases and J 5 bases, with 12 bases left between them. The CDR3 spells CASSSRARDTQYF. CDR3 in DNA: TGTGCCAGCAGTTCAAGGGCTAGAGATACGCAGTATTTT.

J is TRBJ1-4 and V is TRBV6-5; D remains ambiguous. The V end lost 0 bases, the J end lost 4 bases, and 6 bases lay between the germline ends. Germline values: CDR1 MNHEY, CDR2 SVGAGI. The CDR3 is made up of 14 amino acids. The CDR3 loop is CASSYSTSNEKLFF. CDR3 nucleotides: TGTGCCAGCAGTTACTCGACAAGTAATGAAAAACTGTTTTTT.

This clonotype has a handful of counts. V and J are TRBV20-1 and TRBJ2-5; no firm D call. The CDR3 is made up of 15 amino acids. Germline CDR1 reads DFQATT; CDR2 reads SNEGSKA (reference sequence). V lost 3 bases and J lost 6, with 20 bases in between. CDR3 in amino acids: CSARLWESTTKTQYF. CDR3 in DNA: TGCAGTGCTAGGCTTTGGGAATCTACGACGAAGACCCAGTACTTC.

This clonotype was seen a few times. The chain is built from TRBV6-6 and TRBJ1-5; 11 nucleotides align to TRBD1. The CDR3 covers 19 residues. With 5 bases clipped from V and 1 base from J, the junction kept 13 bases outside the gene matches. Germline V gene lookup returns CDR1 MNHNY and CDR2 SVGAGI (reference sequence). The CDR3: CASSLGTGGRSGSNQPQHF. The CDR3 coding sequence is TGTGCCAGCAGTCTTGGGACAGGGGGTCGATCGGGCAGCAATCAGCCCCAGCATTTT.

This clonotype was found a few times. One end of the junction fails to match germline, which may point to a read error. The CDR3, as DNA: TGTGCTAGCAGCCCCTCGGGGGCGTATGCGGAGACCCAGTACTTC. Translating gives CASSPSGAYAETQYF. The chain carries TRBV7-7 and TRBJ2-5; the D call may be TRBD1 or TRBD2 (6 bases each). CDR1 is SSHAT, CDR2 FNYEAQ, per germline (reference sequence). This CDR3 has 15 amino acids.

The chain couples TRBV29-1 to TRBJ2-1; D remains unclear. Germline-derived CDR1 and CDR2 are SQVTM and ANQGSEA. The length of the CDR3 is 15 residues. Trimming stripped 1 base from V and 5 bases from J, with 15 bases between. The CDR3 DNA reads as TGCAGCGTTGAAGGAGGCATATCCCTTCACAATGAGCAGTTCTTC. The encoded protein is CSVEGGISLHNEQFF.

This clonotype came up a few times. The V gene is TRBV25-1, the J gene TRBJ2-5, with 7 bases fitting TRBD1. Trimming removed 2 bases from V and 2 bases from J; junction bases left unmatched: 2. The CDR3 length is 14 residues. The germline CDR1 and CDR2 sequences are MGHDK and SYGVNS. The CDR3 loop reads CASSEGGQQETQYF. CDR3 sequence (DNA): TGTGCCAGCAGTGAAGGGGGACAGCAAGAGACCCAGTACTTC.

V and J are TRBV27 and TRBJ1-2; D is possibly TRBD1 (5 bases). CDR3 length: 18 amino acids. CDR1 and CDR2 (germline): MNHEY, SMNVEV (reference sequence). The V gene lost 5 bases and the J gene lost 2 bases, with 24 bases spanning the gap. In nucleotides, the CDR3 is TGTGCCAGCAGTGCAGCCCTTAACTCCAGGGTTCTGAACTATGGCTACACCTTC. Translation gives CASSAALNSRVLNYGYTF.

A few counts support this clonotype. The CDR3 DNA sequence: TGCAGCGTCTATGGACAGGGGGACGACTATGGCTACACCTTC. This sequence encodes CSVYGQGDDYGYTF. The genes are TRBV29-1 and TRBJ1-2; 10 nucleotides match TRBD1. The CDR3 runs 14 residues. The ends lost 6 bases at V and 3 bases at J; junction bases unmatched: 7. Germline CDR1 reads SQVTM; CDR2 reads ANQGSEA.

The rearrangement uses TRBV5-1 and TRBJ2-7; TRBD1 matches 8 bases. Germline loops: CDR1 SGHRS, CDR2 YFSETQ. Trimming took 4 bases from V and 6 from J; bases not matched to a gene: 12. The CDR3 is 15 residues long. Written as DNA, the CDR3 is TGCGCCAGCAGCCGGGCAGAGACAGGGGTACGCGAGCAGTACTTC. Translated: CASSRAETGVREQYF.

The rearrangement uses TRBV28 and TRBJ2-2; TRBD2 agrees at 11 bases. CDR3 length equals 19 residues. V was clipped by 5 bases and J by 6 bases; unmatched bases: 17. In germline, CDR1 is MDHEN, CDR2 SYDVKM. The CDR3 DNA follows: TGTGCCAGCAGTCGCACCCTGACCTTAGCGGGAGGGCGGTCCGGGGAGCTGTTTTTT. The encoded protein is CASSRTLTLAGGRSGELFF.

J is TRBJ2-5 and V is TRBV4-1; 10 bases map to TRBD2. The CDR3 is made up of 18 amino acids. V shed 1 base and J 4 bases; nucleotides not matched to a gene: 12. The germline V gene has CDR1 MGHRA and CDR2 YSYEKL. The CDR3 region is CASSQVWLAGDSGETQYF. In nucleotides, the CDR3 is TGCGCCAGCAGCCAAGTCTGGCTAGCGGGAGATTCAGGAGAGACCCAGTACTTC.

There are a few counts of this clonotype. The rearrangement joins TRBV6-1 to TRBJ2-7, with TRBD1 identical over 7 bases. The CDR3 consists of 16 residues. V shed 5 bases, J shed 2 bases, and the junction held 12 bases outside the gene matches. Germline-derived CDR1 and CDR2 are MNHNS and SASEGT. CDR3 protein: CASSKTGLGSTYEQYF. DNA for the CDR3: TGTGCCAGCAGTAAGACAGGGCTGGGTTCAACCTACGAGCAGTACTTC.

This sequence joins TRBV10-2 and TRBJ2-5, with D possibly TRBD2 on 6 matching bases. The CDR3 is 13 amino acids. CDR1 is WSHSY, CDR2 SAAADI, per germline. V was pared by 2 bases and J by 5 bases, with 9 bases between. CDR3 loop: CASSESGRETQYF. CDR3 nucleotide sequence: TGCGCCAGCAGTGAGAGTGGGAGGGAGACCCAGTACTTC.

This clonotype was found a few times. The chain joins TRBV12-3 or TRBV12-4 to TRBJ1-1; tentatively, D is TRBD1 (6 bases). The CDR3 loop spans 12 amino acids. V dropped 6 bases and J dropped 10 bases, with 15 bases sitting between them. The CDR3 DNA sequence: TGTGCCAGCAGCTCCCGACAGGCCCGAGCTTTCTTT. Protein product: CASSSRQARAFF.

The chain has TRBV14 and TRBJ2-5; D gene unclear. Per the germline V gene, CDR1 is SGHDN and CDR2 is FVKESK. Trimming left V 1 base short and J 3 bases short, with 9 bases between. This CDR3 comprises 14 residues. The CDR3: CASSQARREETQYF. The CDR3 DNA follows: TGTGCCAGCAGCCAAGCCCGACGCGAAGAGACCCAGTACTTC.